The rows below give T cell receptor beta chains drawn from one sample of a study of control samples from healthy donors and cancer patients. Clones were sequenced by immunoSEQ multiplex PCR, and TCRdb holds only the in-frame ones, with some missing. This repertoire shows some 29,000 clones, nearly 90% found once; its top ten account for about 3.7%. Input material: formalin-fixed, paraffin-embedded tissue. The receptors originated from a female donor with melanoma. Both conserved end residues are part of each CDR3. The D gene is left open where the match is weak. Clone size appears in some rows only: once, few, many, or a class for an expanded clone.

d_call cdr3_length clone_size j_call v_call cdr3_nt cdr3_aa
- 18 few TRBJ1-1 TRBV18 TGTGCCAGCTCACCGGACCGGGACATAGGACTCATGAACACTGAAGCTTTCTTT CASSPDRDIGLMNTEAFF
TRBD2 18 - TRBJ2-7 TRBV9 TGTGCCAGCAGCGTAGAGCCCGGTAGGGGCGGGAGGGCCTACGAGCAGTACTTC CASSVEPGRGGRAYEQYF
- 13 once TRBJ1-2 TRBV5-1 TGCGCCAGCAGCTTGGCCGGGCACGATGGCTACACCTTC CASSLAGHDGYTF
- 14 - TRBJ1-5 TRBV2 TGTGCCAGCAGTGTGTTCGAGGGTGTCCAGCCCCAGCATTTT CASSVFEGVQPQHF
- 12 few TRBJ1-2 TRBV10-3 TGTGCCATCAGAAACAGGGTTGGTGGCTACACCTTC CAIRNRVGGYTF
TRBD2 13 - TRBJ2-1 TRBV10-3 TGTGCCATGTCTAGCGGGGTAGACAATGAGCAGTTCTTC CAMSSGVDNEQFF
- 14 - TRBJ1-4 TRBV27 TGTGCCAGCAGGTCTAGCGGCCTTAATGAAAAACTGTTTTTT CASRSSGLNEKLFF
- 10 - TRBJ1-1 TRBV30 TGTGCCTTTTCCCGTCTCGGAGCTTTCTTT CAFSRLGAFF
- 14 - TRBJ2-7 TRBV10-3 TGTGCCGCCCAAGGGACCCAGGAGGCCGGGGAGCAGTACTTC CAAQGTQEAGEQYF
- 14 - TRBJ2-3 TRBV7-2 TGTGCCAGCAGCCTTCTATTCAACACAGATACGCAGTATTTT CASSLLFNTDTQYF
- 13 - TRBJ1-5 TRBV20-1 TGCAGTGCTAGTTTTACTAGCAATCAGCCCCAGCATTTT CSASFTSNQPQHF
TRBD1 14 - TRBJ2-5 TRBV5-1 TGCGCCAGCAGCTCGGGGACAGGGGAAGAGACCCAGTACTTC CASSSGTGEETQYF
- 14 - TRBJ1-1 TRBV11-2 TGTGCCAGCAGCTTATTAGGGAGCGACACTGAAGCTTTCTTT CASSLLGSDTEAFF
- 13 - TRBJ2-1 TRBV5-6 TGTGCCAGCAGCTTGGGAGTACTCAATGAGCAGTTCTTC CASSLGVLNEQFF
- 12 - TRBJ2-7 TRBV29-1 TGCAGCGTTGAAACAGGAACATACGAGCAGTACTTC CSVETGTYEQYF
- 14 - TRBJ1-3 TRBV6-5 TGTGCCAGCAGCTCAACAGTCTCTGGAAACACCATATATTTT CASSSTVSGNTIYF
- 13 once TRBJ1-5 TRBV29-1 TGCAGCGTTCAACCTGGAGGCAATCAGCCCCAGCATTTT CSVQPGGNQPQHF
- 17 - TRBJ2-3 TRBV18 TGTGCCAGCTCACCAAGTAGAGAGGGGTACCGGCTAGATACGCAGTATTTT CASSPSREGYRLDTQYF
TRBD2 16 - TRBJ2-3 TRBV7-8 TGTGCCAGCAGCCCACTCCCTAGCGGGAGTCCAGATACGCAGTATTTT CASSPLPSGSPDTQYF
- 11 - TRBJ2-7 TRBV18 TGTGCCAGCTCACCAAGGGACGAGCAGTACTTC CASSPRDEQYF
- 12 - TRBJ1-2 TRBV24-1 TGTGCCACCGTGCATGCCAAACGCGGCTACACCTTC CATVHAKRGYTF
- 13 once TRBJ1-1 TRBV20-1 TGCAGTGCTAGTGCGGGAACGAACATTGAAGCTTTCTTT CSASAGTNIEAFF
- 15 - TRBJ1-1 TRBV6-2/TRBV6-3 TGTGCCAGCAGTTCCTCCGGTGGGGGGAACACTGAAGCTTTCTTT CASSSSGGGNTEAFF
TRBD2 17 - TRBJ2-2 TRBV5-4 TGTGCCAGCAGCCAGGGACTAGCGGGAGCGAACACCGGGGAGCTGTTTTTT CASSQGLAGANTGELFF
- 15 few TRBJ2-3 TRBV11-2 TGTGCCAGCAGCTTAGTTTTGGGCATCGCAGATACGCAGTATTTT CASSLVLGIADTQYF
- 18 - TRBJ2-2 TRBV3-1/TRBV3-2 TGTGCCAGCAGCCACCTCTTTGAATCCAGCAGAAACACCGGGGAGCTGTTTTTT CASSHLFESSRNTGELFF
- 12 - TRBJ2-5 TRBV7-2 TGTGCCAGCAGCTTAGCTTTCCAGACCCAGTACTTC CASSLAFQTQYF
- 14 once TRBJ2-5 TRBV5-1 TGCGCCAGCAGCTTCGGGGAGGTGGGAGAGACCCAGTACTTC CASSFGEVGETQYF
- 11 - TRBJ2-5 TRBV7-2 TGTGCCAGCAGCAACCAAGAGACCCAGTACTTC CASSNQETQYF
TRBD1 17 - TRBJ1-5 TRBV6-2/TRBV6-3 TGTGCCAGCAGTTACACCCCGGGACAGGGGTCCCGTCAGCCCCAGCATTTT CASSYTPGQGSRQPQHF
TRBD1 17 - TRBJ2-1 TRBV5-1 TGCGCCAGCAGCTTCACGGTGACAGGGGCCCCAATAGGTGAGCAGTTCTTC CASSFTVTGAPIGEQFF
- 14 once TRBJ1-1 TRBV7-9 TGTGCCAGCAGCTTACAGGGGTTTGTGACTGAAGCTTTCTTT CASSLQGFVTEAFF
- 13 once TRBJ1-2 TRBV27 TGTGCCAGCAGTTCACTCACTGGAAGGGGCTACACCTTC CASSSLTGRGYTF
- 14 - TRBJ2-3 TRBV7-9 TGTGCCAGCAGCTTCGGGAGTGGCACAGATACGCAGTATTTT CASSFGSGTDTQYF
TRBD1 16 - TRBJ1-6 TRBV28 TGTGCCAGCCGATTCGGGGGACAGGGTGGGAATTCACCCCTCCACTTT CASRFGGQGGNSPLHF
- 15 - TRBJ1-5 TRBV18 TGTGCCAGCTCACCACAGGGGAGAGGAAATCAGCCCCAGCATTTT CASSPQGRGNQPQHF
- 14 - TRBJ1-4 TRBV7-8 TGTGCCAGCAGCACCGGGACGCGACTTGAAAAACTGTTTTTT CASSTGTRLEKLFF
- 15 - TRBJ1-2 TRBV5-1 TGCGCCAGCAGCCCGGGGGCCGTGGATATGAGTGGCTACACCTTC CASSPGAVDMSGYTF
- 13 - TRBJ2-7 TRBV5-1 TGCGCCAGCAGCCAGGGACATACCTACGAGCAGTACTTC CASSQGHTYEQYF
TRBD2 15 few TRBJ2-1 TRBV6-2/TRBV6-3 TGTGCCAGCAGCCCCCCTAGCGGGGGGTACGATGAGCAGTTCTTC CASSPPSGGYDEQFF
- 15 - TRBJ1-2 TRBV4-2 TGTGCCAGCAGCCGGGAATCAGATAGTAACTATGGCTACACCTTC CASSRESDSNYGYTF
- 18 - TRBJ2-6 TRBV21-1 - CASSKGVGSGSGANVLTF
- 16 - TRBJ2-7 TRBV5-1 TGCGCCAGCAGCGGAGGGACACTTGATTTACCCTACGAGCAGTACTTC CASSGGTLDLPYEQYF
- 13 - TRBJ1-1 TRBV18 TGTGCCAGCTCACCAATAGGGGGGACTGAAGCTTTCTTT CASSPIGGTEAFF
TRBD1 13 - TRBJ1-2 TRBV19 TGTGCCAGTAGTATACCCCGCGGACAGGGGCTCACCTTC CASSIPRGQGLTF
- 12 - TRBJ1-1 TRBV2 TGTGCCAGCAGCGGGCGGAGAACTGAAGCTTTCTTT CASSGRRTEAFF
TRBD2 18 few TRBJ2-3 TRBV5-4 TGTGCCAGCAGCCCGGGACTAGCGGGAGGGTTTGGCACAGATACGCAGTATTTT CASSPGLAGGFGTDTQYF
TRBD2 15 - TRBJ2-1 TRBV5-1 TGCGCCAGCAGTTCCGGGACTAGCGACCGCAATGAGCAGTTCTTC CASSSGTSDRNEQFF
TRBD2 15 - TRBJ2-1 TRBV7-8 TGTGCCAGCAGCTTGCTTCTAGCGGCCTACAATGAGCAGTTCTTC CASSLLLAAYNEQFF
- 14 - TRBJ1-1 TRBV29-1 TGCAGCGTTGGGAAGGGGGTGGGCAGCACTGAAGCTTTCTTT CSVGKGVGSTEAFF
- 16 - TRBJ2-2 TRBV27 TGTGCCAGCAGTTTGATTTCCTCCAGAGGCACCGGGGAGCTGTTTTTT CASSLISSRGTGELFF
- 13 - TRBJ1-2 TRBV18 TGTGCCAGCTCCCCGTCGACCCCCGGTGGCTACACCTTC CASSPSTPGGYTF
TRBD1 14 - TRBJ1-3 TRBV30 TGTGCCTGGGACAGGGGGAGCTCTGGAAACACCATATATTTT CAWDRGSSGNTIYF
- 15 - TRBJ2-1 TRBV2 TGTGCCAGCAGACGAGGAGGAAGCTCCTACAATGAGCAGTTCTTC CASRRGGSSYNEQFF
- 14 - TRBJ2-5 TRBV9 TGTGCCAGCAGCCCCGGGGCGGCCCAAGAGACCCAGTACTTC CASSPGAAQETQYF